This TCR beta chain was recorded in a study of blood T cell repertoires in COVID-19. Study context: Italy, Spain and the United States were the sources of the convalescent and acute COVID-19 samples. In each case, the material was cDNA or gDNA derived from T cells, B-cell-depleted T cells, or PBMCs.

Original handling: Nucleated cell counts were estimated from reference gene primer amplification. TCRdb's copy holds only in-frame clones and misses some; the assay was immunoSEQ multiplex PCR. D and trimming come from the DNA, and the V and J calls and clone size come from that table. The sample has around 45,000 clones; about 89% are singletons. This CDR3 comprises 16 residues. Deletions cut 3 bases from V and 3 bases from J, with 17 bases between. Per the germline V gene, CDR1 is SGHRS and CDR2 is YFSETQ. This clonotype was obtained from a man aged 55-75 years with active or convalescent COVID-19. The sample taken for sequencing was peripheral blood. The V and J genes are TRBV5-1 and TRBJ2-3, with D maybe TRBD2 (6 bases). The CDR3 protein is CASSSTGTLGTDTQYF. DNA of the CDR3: TGCGCCAGCAGCTCTACCGGGACTCTGGGAACAGATACGCAGTATTTT.